The 22 T cell receptor beta chains below all came from one sample that was sequenced in a study of tumor-infiltrating lymphocytes in primary liver carcinoma. From about 0.45 ug total RNA, TCR beta cDNA was generated with a primer in the constant region. It was through three nested multiplex PCR rounds of slightly modified ARM-PCR that TCR beta libraries arose. With TRBV1-TRBV30 forward primers and a C-beta reverse primer, the first two PCR rounds were run for around 10 cycles each. TCRdb fed the multiplex PCR reads into MiXCR, producing one record per CDR3 protein. The data show almost 200,000 distinct CDR3 sequences, with around 60% seen just once and 6% to 8.5% held by the top ten. For blood RNA, unsorted whole blood served as the source, and germline DNA was extracted too. The material sequenced was peripheral blood. These receptor sequences come from a woman aged 60-70 years with primary liver carcinoma and hepatitis B virus infection.

Turning to this clonotype: A read error may produce the germline difference seen at one junction end. V usage is TRBV11-2 and J usage is TRBJ1-5; 9 bases are a match to TRBD1. This CDR3 is built from 14 residues. Germline CDR1 SGHAT, CDR2 FQNNGV. The CDR3, as DNA: TGTGTCAGCACCTTAGACAGGGGGGCCCAGCCCCAGCATTTT. Protein: CVSTLDRGAQPQHF. Using reference TRBV11-2 and TRBJ1-5 for the parts outside the CDR3, the full variable domain is EAGVAQSPRYKIIEKRQSVAFWCNPISGHATLYWYQQILGQGPKLLIQFQNNGVVDDSQLPKDRFSAERLKGVDSTLKIQPAKLEDSAVYLCVSTLDRGAQPQHFGDGTRLSIL.

The chain uses TRBV20-1 and TRBJ2-1; D perhaps matches TRBD2 (6 bases). V lost 5 bases and J lost 6, with 14 bases in between. This CDR3 comprises 13 residues. Looked up from germline, CDR1 is DFQATT and CDR2 is SNEGSKA (reference sequence). The CDR3 spells CSAPLTSSNEQFF. CDR3 sequence (DNA): TGCAGTGCTCCTCTTACTAGCTCCAATGAGCAGTTCTTC.

With respect to this clonotype: Since a much larger clone is just one base distant, this may be a read error. The rearrangement uses TRBV6-5 and TRBJ1-6, with D tentatively TRBD1 (6 bases). The CDR3 runs 15 residues. Germline CDR1 MNHEY, CDR2 SVGAGI. V lost 5 bases to trimming and J lost 6 bases, with 14 bases between them. CDR3 loop: CASSLRTALNSPLHF. The CDR3 DNA reads as TGTGCCAGCAGTCTCCGGACAGCCCTTAATTCACCCCTCCACTTT.

Of note for this clonotype: This could be a read error, since a much larger clone is one nucleotide away. The chain employs TRBV5-4 and TRBJ1-4; a weak D match, TRBD1 (5 bases). Germline assignment: CDR1 SGHNT and CDR2 YYREEE (reference sequence). There are 15 residues in the CDR3. This CDR3 is CANSLTGTGNEKLFF. CDR3 nucleotide sequence: TGTGCCAACAGCTTGACCGGGACGGGAAATGAAAAACTGTTTTTT.

On this clonotype: A read error may account for a junction end that differs from germline. The chain has TRBV29-1 and TRBJ2-7; D ambiguous. Germline V CDR1 and CDR2: SQVTM, ANQGSEA. This CDR3 has 14 residues. The DNA of the CDR3 is TGCAGCGTTGAAGCTCAACCACCCTCCTACGAGCAGAACTTC. Encoded protein: CSVEAQPPSYEQNF.

With respect to this clonotype: The junction does not match germline at one end; this may be a read error. The J gene is TRBJ2-7, the V gene TRBV12-3 or TRBV12-4; D is ambiguous. The CDR3 is 15 residues long. The CDR3 region has the DNA TGTGCCAGCAGTTTAGTTCGACAAGTCAACTACGAGCAGCACTTC. This sequence encodes CASSLVRQVNYEQHF.

The chain employs TRBV9 and TRBJ2-5, with 12 bases lining up with TRBD2. Germline V gene sequence: CDR1 SGDLS, CDR2 YYNGEE. There are 16 residues in the CDR3. The trim removed 2 bases at V and 4 bases at J, leaving 6 bases unmatched. CDR3 bases: TGTGCCAGCAGCGTCCACCCGACTAGCGGGGGAGAGACCCAGTACTTC. It specifies CASSVHPTSGGETQYF.

A word on this clonotype: One junction end does not reproduce the germline sequence, and a read error may be involved. V usage is TRBV11-2 and J usage is TRBJ1-1; D is ambiguous. The CDR3 runs 15 residues. Looked up from germline, CDR1 is SGHAT and CDR2 is FQNNGV. CDR3 region: CASSRQLMGNTEALF. The CDR3, as DNA: TGTGCCAGCAGCCGGCAACTTATGGGGAACACTGAAGCTCTCTTT.

Worth noting for this clonotype: An end of the junction does not agree with germline; a read error may underlie this. The chain couples TRBV11-2 to TRBJ2-7; 9 nucleotides align to TRBD2. This CDR3 is built from 16 residues. CDR1 is SGHAT, CDR2 FQNNGV, per germline. CDR3 sequence reads: CTSSFQGGRAFYEQHF. DNA of the CDR3: TGTACCAGCAGCTTTCAGGGCGGGAGGGCCTTCTACGAGCAGCACTTC.

With regard to this clonotype: A read error may produce the germline difference seen at one junction end. This chain uses TRBV7-9 with TRBJ2-7; either TRBD1 or TRBD2 may supply D (5 bases each). This CDR3 has 14 residues. Looked up from germline, CDR1 is SEHNR and CDR2 is FQNEAQ (reference sequence). In nucleotides, the CDR3 is TGTGCCAGCAACTTAGTCGGGACGGTGGTAGAGCAGTACTTC. This gives the protein CASNLVGTVVEQYF.

Only a few counts were recorded for this clonotype. The J gene is TRBJ2-4, the V gene TRBV10-2, with TRBD2 identical over 16 bases. Germline V gene data show CDR1 as WSHSY and CDR2 as SAAADI. This CDR3 is 19 amino acids long. V lost 7 bases and J lost 0; bases outside the gene matches: 9. In DNA form, the CDR3 reads TGCGCCAGCACCGGGACTAGCGGGGGGGAGGGGATAGCCAAAAACATTCAGTACTTC. This encodes CASTGTSGGEGIAKNIQYF.

This chain connects TRBV12-3 or TRBV12-4 to TRBJ2-4; 13 nucleotides agree with TRBD2. After removal of 3 bases from V and 3 bases from J, the junction contained 8 bases not matched to a gene. The CDR3 is made up of 18 amino acids. CDR3 in DNA: TGTGCCAGCAGTTTCGGGACTAGCGGGATCTTAGGCAAAAACATTCAGTACTTC. Protein sequence: CASSFGTSGILGKNIQYF.

The sample holds one count of this clonotype. Possible read error: a much larger clone is one base away. Because it lacks the conserved phenylalanine or tryptophan at the end, this CDR3 is likely a read error. This rearrangement joins TRBV5-4 to TRBJ1-2; D call uncertain. V lost 0 bases, J lost 4 bases, and 13 bases lay in between. The CDR3 has 15 residues. Germline V gene data show CDR1 as SGHNT and CDR2 as YYREEE (reference sequence). The chain's CDR3 is CASSLAPNSPYGYTL. The CDR3 nucleotides read TGTGCCAGCAGCTTGGCTCCGAATTCTCCCTATGGCTACACCCTC.

On this clonotype: A read error may be the cause here, since a much bigger clone is one base away. The chain has TRBV12-3 or TRBV12-4 and TRBJ2-3; D remains ambiguous. The V end was cut by 8 bases, the J end by 6 bases, with 18 bases between. The CDR3 length is 14 residues. The CDR3 sequence: CASGPPDPGDTQYF. DNA for the CDR3: TGTGCCAGCGGTCCGCCGGACCCCGGGGATACGCAGTATTTT.

Worth noting for this clonotype: The CDR3 does not close with the conserved phenylalanine or tryptophan, likely indicating a read error. The chain carries TRBV5-6 and TRBJ2-1, with 8 positions matching TRBD2. From germline, CDR1 is SGHDT and CDR2 YYEEEE. CDR3 length: 14 amino acids. CDR3 loop: CASSSPGTSNEQFL. In DNA form, the CDR3 reads TGCGCCAGCAGCTCACCCGGGACTAGCAATGAGCAGTTCCTC.

This clonotype was counted ten times or more. This chain links TRBV4-1 with TRBJ1-6; tentative D call: TRBD1 (5 bases). The CDR3 spans 15 residues. The V gene lost 1 base and the J gene lost 6 bases, with 10 bases spanning the gap. Germline-derived CDR1 and CDR2 are MGHRA and YSYEKL. The CDR3 DNA reads as TGCGCCAGCAGCCAAGGACGGGGCGGTAATTCACCCCTCCACTTT. Protein product: CASSQGRGGNSPLHF.

In this sample, this clonotype turned up a few times. The rearrangement links TRBV5-6 to TRBJ1-6; a possible D gene is TRBD1 (6 bases). This CDR3 contains 15 residues. Germline V gene data show CDR1 as SGHDT and CDR2 as YYEEEE. V gave up 1 base and J gave up 8 bases, with 13 bases separating them. The CDR3 bases are TGTGCCAGCAGCTTGTTACAGGGAAGCGATTCACCCCTCCACTTT. Its protein is CASSLLQGSDSPLHF. The complete variable domain, with remaining parts taken from reference TRBV5-6 and TRBJ1-6, reads DAGVTQSPTHLIKTRGQQVTLRCSPKSGHDTVSWYQQALGQGPQFIFQYYEEEERQRGNFPDRFSGHQFPNYSSELNVNALLLGDSALYLCASSLLQGSDSPLHFGNGTRLTVT.

About this clonotype itself: Given a much more abundant clone one base away, this may be a read error. V is TRBV6-5 and J is TRBJ2-7, with D possibly called TRBD1 or TRBD2 (5 bases each). CDR1 and CDR2 (germline): MNHEY, SVGAGI. This CDR3 is built from 14 residues. The V and J ends lost 7 bases and 2 bases respectively, with 15 bases between them. The CDR3 nucleotides are TGTGCCAGCAATGTCCGGGACGTCCCCTACGAGCAGTACTTC. Translating gives CASNVRDVPYEQYF.

About this clonotype itself: Since the CDR3 does not end with the conserved phenylalanine or tryptophan, this likely comes from a read error. The J gene is TRBJ2-1, the V gene TRBV29-1; no clear D. Germline V lookup: CDR1 SQVTM, CDR2 ANQGSEA. The CDR3 runs 11 residues. The DNA for the CDR3 is TGCAGCGTTGAGACCTACAATGTGCAGTTCTTA. Its translation: CSVETYNVQFL.

Note on this clonotype: One base away lies a much larger clone, so this may be a sequencing read error. V is TRBV10-3 and J is TRBJ2-1; possible D gene TRBD2, 5 bases. The CDR3 spans 16 residues. CDR1 is ENHRY and CDR2 is SYGVKD in the germline V gene. The CDR3 region has the DNA TGTGCCATCGGTGAGATTGGGAGTAGCTCCTACAATGAGCAGTTCTTC. Protein sequence: CAIGEIGSSSYNEQFF.

The chain has TRBV20-1 and TRBJ2-7; 9 bases align to TRBD1. The CDR3 is made up of 13 amino acids. V lost 5 bases, J lost 6 bases, and 8 bases stayed unmatched. The germline CDR1 and CDR2 sequences are DFQATT and SNEGSKA (reference sequence). DNA of the CDR3: TGCAGTGCTTCACGGGACAGGGTGAGCGAGCAGTACTTC. It is translated as CSASRDRVSEQYF.

Points on this clonotype: At one boundary the junction diverges from the germline segment, which might be a read error. The CDR3 DNA reads as TGTACCAGCAGCTTCGGGGGAGGGTACAATGAGCAGTTCTTC. Translated, it gives CTSSFGGGYNEQFF. The rearrangement links TRBV5-5 to TRBJ2-1; 7 nucleotides line up with TRBD2. The CDR3 has 14 residues. CDR1 SGHKS and CDR2 YYEKEE come from the germline V gene (reference sequence).